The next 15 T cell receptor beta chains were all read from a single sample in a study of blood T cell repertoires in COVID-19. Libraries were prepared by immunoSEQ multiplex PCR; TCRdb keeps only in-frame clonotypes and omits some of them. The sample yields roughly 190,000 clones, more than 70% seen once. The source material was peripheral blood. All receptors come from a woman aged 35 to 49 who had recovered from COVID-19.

This CDR3 reads CASSSTGSHGYTF. CDR3 in DNA: TGTGCCAGCAGCTCGACAGGATCTCATGGCTACACCTTC. The chain combines TRBV7-9 with TRBJ1-2; weak D call: TRBD1 (6 bases). Germline V gene lookup returns CDR1 SEHNR and CDR2 FQNEAQ (reference sequence). The length of the CDR3 is 13 residues. The V end was cut by 4 bases, the J end by 6 bases, with 12 bases between.

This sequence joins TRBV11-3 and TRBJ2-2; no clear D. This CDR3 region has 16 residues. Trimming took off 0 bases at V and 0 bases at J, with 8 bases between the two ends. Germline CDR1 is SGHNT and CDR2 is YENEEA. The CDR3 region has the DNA TGTGCCAGCAGCTTAGAAGGAGCCGCGAACACCGGGGAGCTGTTTTTT. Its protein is CASSLEGAANTGELFF.

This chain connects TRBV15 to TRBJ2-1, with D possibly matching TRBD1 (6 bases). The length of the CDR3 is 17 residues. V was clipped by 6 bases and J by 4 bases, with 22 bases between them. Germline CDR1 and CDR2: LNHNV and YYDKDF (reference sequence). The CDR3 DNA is TGTGCCACCAGTAAGAGATCCCCCCTGGACAGTTACAATGAGCAGTTCTTC. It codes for CATSKRSPLDSYNEQFF.

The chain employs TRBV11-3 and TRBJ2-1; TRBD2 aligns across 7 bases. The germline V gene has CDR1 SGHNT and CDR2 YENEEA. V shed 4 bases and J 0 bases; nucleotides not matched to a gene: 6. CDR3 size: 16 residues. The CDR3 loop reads CASSYGTTSSYNEQFF. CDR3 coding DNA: TGTGCCAGCAGCTACGGGACTACCTCCTCCTACAATGAGCAGTTCTTC.

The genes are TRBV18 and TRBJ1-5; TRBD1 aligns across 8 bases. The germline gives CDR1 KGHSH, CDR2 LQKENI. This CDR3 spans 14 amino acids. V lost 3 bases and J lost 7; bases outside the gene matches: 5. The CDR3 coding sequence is TGTGCCAGCTCACCGGACAGGGTCCGGCAGCCCCAGCATTTT. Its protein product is CASSPDRVRQPQHF.

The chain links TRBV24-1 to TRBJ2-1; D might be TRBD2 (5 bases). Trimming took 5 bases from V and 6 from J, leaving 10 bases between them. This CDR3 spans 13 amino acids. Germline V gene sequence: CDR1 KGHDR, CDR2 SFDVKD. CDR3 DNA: TGTGCCACCAGTGTGGACTTACTCAATGAGCAGTTCTTC. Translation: CATSVDLLNEQFF.

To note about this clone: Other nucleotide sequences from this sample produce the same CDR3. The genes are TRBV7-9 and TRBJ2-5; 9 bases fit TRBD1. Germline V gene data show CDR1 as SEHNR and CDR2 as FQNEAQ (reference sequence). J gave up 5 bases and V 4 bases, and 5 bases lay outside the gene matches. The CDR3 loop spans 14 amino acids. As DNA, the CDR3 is TGTGCCAGCAGCTCCCGACAGGGGGGTGAGACCCAGTACTTC. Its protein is CASSSRQGGETQYF.

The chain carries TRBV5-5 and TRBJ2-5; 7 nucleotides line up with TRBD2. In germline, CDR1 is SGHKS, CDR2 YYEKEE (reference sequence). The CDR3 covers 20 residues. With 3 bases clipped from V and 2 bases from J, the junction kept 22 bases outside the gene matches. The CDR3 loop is CASSSLRGTSDTRQQETQYF. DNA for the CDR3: TGTGCCAGCAGCTCCCTCCGCGGTACTAGCGACACCCGACAACAAGAGACCCAGTACTTC.

CDR3 DNA sequence: TGTGCCAGCAGTGTTCCGGGGACAGGGGTTCCGCAGTATTTT. Protein sequence: CASSVPGTGVPQYF. V usage is TRBV25-1 and J usage is TRBJ2-3, with 10 bases that match TRBD1. The CDR3 is made up of 14 amino acids. Unmatched junction bases numbered 8, after V lost 4 bases and J lost 10 bases. CDR1 and CDR2 from the germline V gene are MGHDK and SYGVNS.

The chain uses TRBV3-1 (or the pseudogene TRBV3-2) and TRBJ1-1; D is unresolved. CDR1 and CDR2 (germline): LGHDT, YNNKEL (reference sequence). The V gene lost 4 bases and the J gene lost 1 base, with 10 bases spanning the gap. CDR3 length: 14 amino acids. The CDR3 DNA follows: TGTGCCAGCAGCCGTATACCAGAGAACACTGAAGCTTTCTTT. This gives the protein CASSRIPENTEAFF.

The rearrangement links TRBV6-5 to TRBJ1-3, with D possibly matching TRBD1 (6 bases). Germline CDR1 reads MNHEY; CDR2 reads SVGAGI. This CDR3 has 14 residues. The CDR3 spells CVSVGGAAGNTIYF. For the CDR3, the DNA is TGTGTATCTGTGGGGGGGGCTGCTGGAAACACCATATATTTT.

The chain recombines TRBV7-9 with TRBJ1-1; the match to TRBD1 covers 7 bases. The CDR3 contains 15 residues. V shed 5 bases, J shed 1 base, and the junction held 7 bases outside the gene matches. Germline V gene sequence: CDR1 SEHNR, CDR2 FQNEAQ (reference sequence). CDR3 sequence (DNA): TGTGCCAGCAGCGGAAGCAGGGGGAAGAACACTGAAGCTTTCTTT. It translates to CASSGSRGKNTEAFF.

This CDR3 is CASSIRDSVRVTQYF. CDR3 bases: TGTGCCAGTAGTATCAGGGACTCCGTGAGGGTGACCCAGTACTTC. V gene TRBV19 combines with J gene TRBJ2-5, with D perhaps matching TRBD2 (6 bases). The germline gives CDR1 LNHDA, CDR2 SQIVND (reference sequence). With 3 bases removed from V and 7 bases from J, the gap between germline ends came to 18 bases. The CDR3 consists of 15 residues.

This chain's CDR3 is CASSGTSAVTEAFF. The CDR3 coding sequence is TGTGCCAGCAGTGGAACCAGTGCAGTGACTGAAGCTTTCTTT. The V call is TRBV2, the J call TRBJ1-1; no clear D. CDR3 size: 14 residues. Per the germline V gene, CDR1 is SNHLY and CDR2 is FYNNEI. V shed 4 bases and J shed 5 bases, with 14 bases lying between them.

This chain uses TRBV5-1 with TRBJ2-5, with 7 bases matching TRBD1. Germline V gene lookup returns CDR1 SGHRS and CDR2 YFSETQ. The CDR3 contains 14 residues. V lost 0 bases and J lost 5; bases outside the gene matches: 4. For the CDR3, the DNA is TGCGCCAGCAGCTTGGCCTTCAGGGGGGAGACCCAGTACTTC. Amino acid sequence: CASSLAFRGETQYF.